This entry features one T cell receptor beta chain sequence. Antigen unknown. It was RNA transcripts that yielded the amplified TCR beta CDR3 regions. TCR CDR3 underwent first-round RT-PCR with the HTBI primer set. TCRdb itself ran the multiplex PCR reads through MiXCR, one entry per CDR3 protein. This table has roughly 350,000 distinct CDR3 sequences, approximately 13% appearing once. The trim removed 3 bases at V and 5 bases at J, leaving 12 bases unmatched. CDR3 size: 18 residues. CDR1 is DFQATT and CDR2 is SNEGSKA in the germline V gene (reference sequence). The sample comes from a study of T cells in Graves' hyperthyroidism and ophthalmopathy. Individuals with ophthalmopathy presented a Clinical Activity Score of at least 3, a NOSPECS grade of at least 4 and a duration under 3 months. Points from the study as a whole: Before onset, by a median of about six months, the model predicted ophthalmopathy.

The source material was blood. This sequence originates from a woman between 40 and 55 years old with Graves' ophthalmopathy. The chain couples TRBV20-1 to TRBJ2-2, with 13 bases matching TRBD2. Here the CDR3 reads CSARVLAGGPGETGELFF. DNA of the CDR3: TGCAGTGCTAGGGTACTAGCGGGAGGGCCAGGGGAAACCGGGGAGCTGTTTTTT.